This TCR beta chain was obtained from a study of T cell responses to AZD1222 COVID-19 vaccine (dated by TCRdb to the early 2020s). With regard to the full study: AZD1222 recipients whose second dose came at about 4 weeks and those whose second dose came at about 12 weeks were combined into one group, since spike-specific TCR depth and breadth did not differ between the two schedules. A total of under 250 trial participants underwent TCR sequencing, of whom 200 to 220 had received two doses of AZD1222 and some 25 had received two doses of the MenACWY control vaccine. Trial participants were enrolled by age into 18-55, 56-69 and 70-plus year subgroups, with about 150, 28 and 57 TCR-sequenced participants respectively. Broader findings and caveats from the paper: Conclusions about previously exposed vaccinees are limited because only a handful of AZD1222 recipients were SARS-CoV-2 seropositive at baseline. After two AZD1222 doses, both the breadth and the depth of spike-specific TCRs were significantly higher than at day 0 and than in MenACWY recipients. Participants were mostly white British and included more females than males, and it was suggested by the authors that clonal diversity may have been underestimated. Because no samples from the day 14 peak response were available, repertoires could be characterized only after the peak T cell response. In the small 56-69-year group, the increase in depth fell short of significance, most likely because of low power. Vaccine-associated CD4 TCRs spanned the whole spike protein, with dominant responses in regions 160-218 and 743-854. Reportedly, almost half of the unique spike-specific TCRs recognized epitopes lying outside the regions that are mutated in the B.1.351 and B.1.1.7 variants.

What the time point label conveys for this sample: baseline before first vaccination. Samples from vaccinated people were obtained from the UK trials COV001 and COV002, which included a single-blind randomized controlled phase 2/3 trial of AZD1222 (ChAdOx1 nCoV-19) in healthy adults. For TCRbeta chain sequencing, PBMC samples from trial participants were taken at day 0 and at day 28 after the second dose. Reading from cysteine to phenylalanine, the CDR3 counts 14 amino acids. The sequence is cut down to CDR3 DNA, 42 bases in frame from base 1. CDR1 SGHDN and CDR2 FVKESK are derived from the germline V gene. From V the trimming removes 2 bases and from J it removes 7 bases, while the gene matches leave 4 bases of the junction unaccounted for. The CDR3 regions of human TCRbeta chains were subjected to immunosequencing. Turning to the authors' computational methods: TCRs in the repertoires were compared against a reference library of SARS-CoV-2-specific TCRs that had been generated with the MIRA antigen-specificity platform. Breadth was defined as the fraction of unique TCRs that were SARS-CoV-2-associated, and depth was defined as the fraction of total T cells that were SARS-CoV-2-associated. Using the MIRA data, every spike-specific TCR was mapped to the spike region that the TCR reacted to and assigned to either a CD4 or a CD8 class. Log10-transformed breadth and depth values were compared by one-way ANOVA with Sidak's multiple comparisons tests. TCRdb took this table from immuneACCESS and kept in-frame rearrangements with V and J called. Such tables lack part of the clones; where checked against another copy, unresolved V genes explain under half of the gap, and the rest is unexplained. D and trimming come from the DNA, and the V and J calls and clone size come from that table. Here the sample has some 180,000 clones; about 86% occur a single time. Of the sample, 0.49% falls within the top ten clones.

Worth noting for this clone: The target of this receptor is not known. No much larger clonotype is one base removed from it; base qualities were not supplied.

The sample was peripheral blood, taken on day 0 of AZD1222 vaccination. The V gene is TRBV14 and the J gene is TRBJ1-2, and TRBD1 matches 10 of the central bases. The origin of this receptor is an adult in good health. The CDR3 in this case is CASSQPGTGAGYTF. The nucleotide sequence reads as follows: TGTGCCAGCAGCCAACCGGGGACAGGGGCTGGCTACACCTTC. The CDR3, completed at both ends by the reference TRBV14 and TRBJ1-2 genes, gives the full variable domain EAGVTQFPSHSVIEKGQTVTLRCDPISGHDNLYWYRRVMGKEIKFLLHFVKESKQDESGMPNNRFLAERTGGTYSTLKVQPAELEDSGVYFCASSQPGTGAGYTFGSGTRLTVV.